These 2 T cell receptor beta chains came from one sample sequenced in a study of blood T cell repertoires in COVID-19. TCRdb's copy holds only in-frame clones and misses some; the assay was immunoSEQ multiplex PCR. This sample yields 65,000 to 90,000 clones, of which approximately 80% are seen a single time; roughly 4.2% belongs to the top ten. The sequencing sample was made of peripheral blood. These TCRs come from a woman aged 55-69 years with acute or convalescent COVID-19.

The chain has TRBV5-1 and TRBJ1-4; possibly TRBD1 for D (5 bases). In germline, CDR1 is SGHRS, CDR2 YFSETQ. The CDR3 consists of 13 residues. Trimming removed 4 bases from V and 8 bases from J, with 12 bases in between. Written as DNA, the CDR3 is TGCGCCAGCAGCCGCCCAGGGAAAGAAAAACTGTTTTTT. Translating it yields CASSRPGKEKLFF.

This chain joins TRBV29-1 and TRBJ2-6, with unresolved D. This CDR3 region has 15 residues. With 4 bases removed from V and 0 bases from J, the gap between germline ends came to 10 bases. Germline values: CDR1 SQVTM, CDR2 ANQGSEA. The CDR3 loop is CSVGTLGSGANVLTF. CDR3 in DNA: TGCAGCGTTGGTACCCTAGGCTCTGGGGCCAACGTCCTGACTTTC.